Described below is a single T cell receptor (beta chain) sequence and its context. Original processing notes: Amplification from reference gene primers served as the basis for estimated nucleated cell counts. Profiled with immunoSEQ multiplex PCR; TCRdb holds only in-frame clones, not every one. V, J and clone size were drawn from that table, and D and trimming were deduced from the DNA. The sample contains about 180,000 clones, about nine tenths of which appear only once. V lost 7 bases to trimming and J lost 0 bases, with 10 bases between them. Germline values: CDR1 MNHEY, CDR2 SVGAGI. The CDR3 runs to 15 residues. These data belong to a study of blood T cell repertoires in COVID-19. Study-level information: Whether acute or convalescent, the COVID-19 samples came from the United States, Italy and Spain. The analysed material was cDNA or gDNA that came from T cells, B-cell-depleted T cells, or PBMCs.

The clonotype comes from a young woman with acute or convalescent COVID-19. The chain is built from TRBV6-5 and TRBJ2-6, with D uncertain. The specimen sequenced was peripheral blood. CDR3 DNA: TGTGCCAGCACTGGAGTGAGCTCTGGGGCCAACGTCCTGACTTTC. Residues: CASTGVSSGANVLTF.